Described below is a single T cell receptor (beta chain) sequence and its context. Antigen specificity is unknown. The sample comes from a study of T cell repertoires in cytomegalovirus infection. At the level of the study: TCR beta signatures that were public indicated CMV infection and matching HLA type.

General observations from the study: Cumulated frequencies of public TCR beta families served to identify carriers of CMV plus the relevant HLA. In two of eight donors, the top clonotype was HLA-C-restricted CMV-specific.

One entry per CDR3 protein results from TCRdb running MiXCR on the reads. The data hold approximately 110,000 distinct CDR3 sequences, with roughly 9.1% observed a single time. V lost 3 bases to trimming and J lost 4 bases, with 6 bases between them. Per germline, CDR1 SEHNR and CDR2 FQNEAQ (reference sequence). The CDR3 has 13 residues. The rearrangement links TRBV7-9 to TRBJ2-2; D is unresolved. This clonotype was obtained from a human donor in good health (CMV status not recorded). Some clones in this sample may be carry-over from other donors' samples. Sequencing input: PBMCs, sequenced either directly or after in vitro stimulation (not recorded which). CDR3 loop: CASSLLATGELFF. The CDR3 coding sequence is TGTGCCAGCAGCTTGCTCGCCACCGGGGAGCTGTTTTTT.